This is a list of T cell receptor beta chains from one sample in a study of T cell responses to AZD1222 COVID-19 vaccine. Sequencing was performed with immunoSEQ multiplex PCR; in TCRdb, only in-frame clones are kept and a portion is missing. The sample has 50,000 to 65,000 clones; approximately 86% are singletons. This specimen consisted of peripheral blood, obtained 28 days after the second AZD1222 dose. The receptors originated from an adult who received the AZD1222 COVID-19 vaccine. Each CDR3 is given with its conserved first and last residue. D genes are given only for firm matches. A row's size may be missing; if present it is once, few, many or a size class.

size	D	V	J	DNA	CDR3
NA	TRBD1	TRBV7-3	TRBJ2-7	TGTGCCAGCAGCGCGGGACAGGGAAGCTCCTACGAGCAGTACTTC	CASSAGQGSSYEQYF
once	NA	TRBV28	TRBJ2-7	TGTGCCAGCAAATTAGAGGGCCTTACCTACGAGCAGTACTTC	CASKLEGLTYEQYF
once	TRBD2	TRBV18	TRBJ2-1	TGTGCCAGCTCAGCAACTAGCGGGAGTGAAGATGAGCAGTTCTTC	CASSATSGSEDEQFF
NA	NA	TRBV11-2	TRBJ1-1	TGTGCCAGCACCGAGGGCCAGTACTATGAAGCTTTCTTT	CASTEGQYYEAFF
NA	TRBD1	TRBV9	TRBJ1-3	TGTGCCAGCAGCCCTAGACAGGGGGCAGAAAACACCATATATTTT	CASSPRQGAENTIYF
NA	TRBD1	TRBV19	TRBJ2-7	TGTGCCAGTAGTATAATGGTCGGACAGGCCTACGAGCAGTACTTC	CASSIMVGQAYEQYF
NA	NA	TRBV14	TRBJ1-2	TGTGCCAGCAGCCAAGGGACAGCTAACTATGGCTACACCTTC	CASSQGTANYGYTF
NA	NA	TRBV28	TRBJ2-5	TGTGCCAGCAGTTATGCAATGGGGGGGGCGGAGACCCAGTACTTC	CASSYAMGGAETQYF
NA	NA	TRBV25-1	TRBJ1-6	TGTGCCAGCACACAAAGGGAAGGCTCACCCCTCCACTTT	CASTQREGSPLHF
NA	NA	TRBV2	TRBJ1-2	TGTGCCAGCAGTGCCCTTGTGAGTTATGGCTACACCTTC	CASSALVSYGYTF
NA	NA	TRBV7-9	TRBJ2-5	TGTGCCAGCAGCTTAACGGCGGCAGCCCAAGAGACCCAGTACTTC	CASSLTAAAQETQYF
NA	NA	TRBV5-1	TRBJ2-2	TGCGCCAGCAGCCCCATTTGGGAGAACACCGGGGAGCTGTTTTTT	CASSPIWENTGELFF
NA	TRBD2	TRBV18	TRBJ2-2	TGTGCCAGCTCACCTCGGACTAGCGGGGGTACGAACACCGGGGAGCTGTTTTTT	CASSPRTSGGTNTGELFF
NA	NA	TRBV30	TRBJ1-4	TGTGCCTGGCTGAATGGCACTAATGAAAAACTGTTTTTT	CAWLNGTNEKLFF
NA	NA	TRBV7-2	TRBJ1-6	TGTGCCAGCAGCTTAGGTGGGGGGCTGGGGAATTCACCCCTCCACTTT	CASSLGGGLGNSPLHF
few	NA	TRBV6-6	TRBJ1-6	TGTGCCAGCAGCCAGGACAGAAGCTCCTATAATTCACCCCTCCACTTT	CASSQDRSSYNSPLHF
NA	TRBD1	TRBV6-2/TRBV6-3	TRBJ1-6	TGTGCCAGCAGTTACGGAGGGGGCGACTCACCCCTCCACTTT	CASSYGGGDSPLHF
NA	NA	TRBV28	TRBJ2-7	TGTGCCAGCACCTCAACAGGCTACGAGCAGTACTTC	CASTSTGYEQYF
NA	TRBD2	TRBV30	TRBJ2-1	TGTGCCTGGAGTGTCCCTTGTCACACTAGCGGGAGGGGATGGAATGAGCAGTTCTTC	CAWSVPCHTSGRGWNEQFF
once	TRBD1	TRBV19	TRBJ1-4	TGTGCCAGTAGTGCCTATGGGACAGGGAGGGCAACTAATGAAAAACTGTTTTTT	CASSAYGTGRATNEKLFF
few	NA	TRBV28	TRBJ2-5	TGTGCCAGCAGTCCCTTTTTAGAGCAAGAGACCCAGTACTTC	CASSPFLEQETQYF
few	NA	TRBV15	TRBJ2-1	TGTGCCACCAGCAGGGAACGTCTGGAGGGATCAATCAATGAGCAGTTCTTC	CATSRERLEGSINEQFF
NA	NA	TRBV6-1	TRBJ1-6	TGTGCCAGCAGTGAAATCCTTACAGGGACGCTTTATAATTCACCCCTCCACTTT	CASSEILTGTLYNSPLHF
NA	NA	TRBV3-1/TRBV3-2	TRBJ1-5	TGTGCCAGCAGCCAGAGCGGGGGCACCCGGGTTGCCCAGCATTTT	CASSQSGGTRVAQHF
NA	TRBD1	TRBV28	TRBJ1-5	TGTGCCAGCAGTTTCTGGACAGGGGCCCAGCCCCAGCATTTT	CASSFWTGAQPQHF
medium-sized	TRBD1	TRBV7-9	TRBJ2-7	TGTGCCAGCAGCCCCGTTTGGGACAGGGGAGGGTACGAGCAGTACTTC	CASSPVWDRGGYEQYF
NA	TRBD1	TRBV19	TRBJ2-4	TGTGCCAGTAGTATAGAGGGGCCGACAGGGGGCGATATTAACATTCAGTACTTC	CASSIEGPTGGDINIQYF
NA	NA	TRBV19	TRBJ1-5	TGTGCCAGTAAGTGGGCAGGGGCAAGTAGCAATCAGCCCCAGCATTTT	CASKWAGASSNQPQHF
NA	NA	TRBV6-5	TRBJ2-6	TGTGCCAGCAGAGCACACTCTGGGGCCAACGTCCTGACTTTC	CASRAHSGANVLTF
once	NA	TRBV9	TRBJ2-5	TGTGCCAGCAGCGTAGTCCCTGGGACTGAGGGACAAGAGACCCAGTACTTC	CASSVVPGTEGQETQYF
NA	NA	TRBV10-3	TRBJ2-5	TGTGCCACCGGGGACTCCCAAGAGACCCAGTACTTC	CATGDSQETQYF
NA	NA	TRBV5-1	TRBJ2-3	TGCGCCAGCAGCTCGACTAGCACAGATACGCAGTATTTT	CASSSTSTDTQYF
NA	TRBD2	TRBV18	TRBJ2-7	TGTGCCAGCTCGGCTCGGGGCACGGGAGGGGACGAGCAGTACTTC	CASSARGTGGDEQYF
NA	NA	TRBV12-3/TRBV12-4	TRBJ2-7	TGTGCCAGCAGTACCGGGACGACCTACGAGCAGTACTTC	CASSTGTTYEQYF
NA	NA	TRBV6-5	TRBJ2-3	TGTGCCAGCAATGGCAGGCCAGCCTCTTATACGCAGTATTTT	CASNGRPASYTQYF
NA	NA	TRBV6-1	TRBJ2-7	TGTGCCAGCAGTGACAGGGTTTACGAGCAGTACTTC	CASSDRVYEQYF
few	NA	TRBV24-1	TRBJ1-5	TGTGCCACCAGTGATTTTCTGGACGGAGGGAGGCATTTT	CATSDFLDGGRHF
NA	NA	TRBV6-5	TRBJ2-7	TGTGCCAGCAGTTACGATGGCTACGAGCAGTACTTC	CASSYDGYEQYF
NA	NA	TRBV6-4	TRBJ1-4	TGTGCCAGCAGTGAAGGTAACCCGGGGAGAAATGAAAAACTGTTTTTT	CASSEGNPGRNEKLFF
NA	TRBD2	TRBV20-1	TRBJ2-5	TGCAGTGCTAGTCCACTAGCGGGGCAAGAGACCCAGTACTTC	CSASPLAGQETQYF
NA	TRBD1	TRBV6-5	TRBJ1-2	TGTGCCAGCACCCTCGGACAGGGTGTCTATGGCTACACCTTC	CASTLGQGVYGYTF
once	NA	TRBV7-3	TRBJ2-3	TGTGCCAGCAGCTTGGGAGTGGGCACAGATACGCAGTATTTT	CASSLGVGTDTQYF
few	NA	TRBV5-1	TRBJ2-1	TGCGCCAGCAGCTTGGACCCCCCCTATGAGCAGTTCTTC	CASSLDPPYEQFF
few	TRBD1	TRBV5-8	TRBJ2-7	TGTGCCAGCAGCCACCCCGACAGGGGTGCCTACGAGCAGTACTTC	CASSHPDRGAYEQYF
NA	TRBD1	TRBV7-2	TRBJ1-5	TGTGCCAGCAGCGAGCGACAGGGGGCCCAGCCCCAGCATTTT	CASSERQGAQPQHF
NA	NA	TRBV19	TRBJ1-1	TGTGCCAGTAGTAAAGGGGTTAGAGCCGGAATGAACACTGAAGCTTTCTTT	CASSKGVRAGMNTEAFF
NA	NA	TRBV6-5	TRBJ1-4	TGTGCCAGCAGACAGGGTGGTACTAATGAAAAACTGTTTTTT	CASRQGGTNEKLFF
NA	NA	TRBV5-4	TRBJ2-3	TGTGCCAGCAGCTTGCCCCCGGCGGGAAGCACAGATACGCAGTATTTT	CASSLPPAGSTDTQYF
NA	NA	TRBV18	TRBJ1-6	TGTGCCAGCTCAAATTTCGACTCACCCCTCCACTTT	CASSNFDSPLHF
NA	NA	TRBV25-1	TRBJ2-2	TGTGCCAGCAGTGAAGCCCAGGGCATAGGGGAGCTGTTTTTT	CASSEAQGIGELFF
NA	NA	TRBV21-1	TRBJ2-1	TGTGCCAAGACGGGACTAGCCTACAATGAGCAGTTCTTC	CAKTGLAYNEQFF
NA	TRBD2	TRBV28	TRBJ2-1	TGTGCCAGCAGCTCGGGACTAGCAGTATACAATGAGCAGTTCTTC	CASSSGLAVYNEQFF
NA	NA	TRBV18	TRBJ1-3	TGTGCCAGCTCACCATTGCGCGGATCGCTCTCTGGAAACACCATATATTTT	CASSPLRGSLSGNTIYF
NA	NA	TRBV5-1	TRBJ1-2	TGCGCCAGCAGCTTGGGTCCAGCAGACTATGGCTACACCTTC	CASSLGPADYGYTF
NA	NA	TRBV5-1	TRBJ2-3	TGCGCCAGCAGCTTGGCCCTTGGGAGGCCCAGGGTCCACACAGATACGCAGTATTTT	CASSLALGRPRVHTDTQYF